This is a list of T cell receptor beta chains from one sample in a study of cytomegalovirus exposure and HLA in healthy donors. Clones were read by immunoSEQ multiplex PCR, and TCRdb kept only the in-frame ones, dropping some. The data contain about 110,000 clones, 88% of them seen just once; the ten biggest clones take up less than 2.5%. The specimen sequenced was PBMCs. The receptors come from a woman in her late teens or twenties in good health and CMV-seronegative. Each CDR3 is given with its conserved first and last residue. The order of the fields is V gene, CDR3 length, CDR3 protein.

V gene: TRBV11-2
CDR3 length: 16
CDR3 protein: CASSPGYSRALSPLHF

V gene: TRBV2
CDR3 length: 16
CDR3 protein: CASRPWGGNNTGELFF

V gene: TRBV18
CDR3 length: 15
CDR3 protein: CASSPPGLANYEQYF

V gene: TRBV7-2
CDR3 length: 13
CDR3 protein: CASSLGSGDTQYF

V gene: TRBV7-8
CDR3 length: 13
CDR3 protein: CASSLGLRDTQYF

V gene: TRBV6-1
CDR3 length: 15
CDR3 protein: CASTNGASSNQPQHF

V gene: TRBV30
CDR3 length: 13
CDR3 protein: CAWSGGGTPEAFF

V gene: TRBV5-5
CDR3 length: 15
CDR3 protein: CASSHTGQGGYEQYF

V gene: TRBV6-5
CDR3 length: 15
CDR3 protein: CASSNQQRARETQYF

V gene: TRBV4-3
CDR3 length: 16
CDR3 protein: CASSQDGLESYNEQFF

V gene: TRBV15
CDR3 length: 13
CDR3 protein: CATSRVNAEEQYF

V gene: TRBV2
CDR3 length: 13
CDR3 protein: CASRGQQVYGYTF

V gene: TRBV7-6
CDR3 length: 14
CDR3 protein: CASSSPGPGFEAFF

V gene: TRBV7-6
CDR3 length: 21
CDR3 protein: CASSLESGLAGGPLYTDTQYF

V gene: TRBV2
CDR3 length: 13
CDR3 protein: CASRTALNEKLFF

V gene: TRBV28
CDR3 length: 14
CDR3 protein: CASSPQISGNTIYF

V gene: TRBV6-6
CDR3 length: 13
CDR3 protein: CASRNRGDYGYTF

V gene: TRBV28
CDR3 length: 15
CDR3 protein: CASRPTGERGEKLFF

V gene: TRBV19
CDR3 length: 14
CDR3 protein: CASRPSGGKNTQYF

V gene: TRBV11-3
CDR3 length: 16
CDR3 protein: CASSFGRLAGYNEQFF

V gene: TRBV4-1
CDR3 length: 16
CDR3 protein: CASSQDLPSSYNEQFF

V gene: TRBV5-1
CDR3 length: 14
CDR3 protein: CASSWEVGNTEAFF

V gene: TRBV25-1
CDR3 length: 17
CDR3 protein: CASSASLLAGGGNEQFF

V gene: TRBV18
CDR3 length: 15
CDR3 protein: CASSPGQFNTGELFF

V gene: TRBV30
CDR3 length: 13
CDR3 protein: CAWGTGPNSPLHF